The 17 T cell receptor beta chains reported below all come from one sample, sequenced in a study of vaccination and CD4 T cells after COVID-19. Treatment noted: approximately nine-day PBMC culture with coronavirus spike peptide pools or control peptides (ViraFEST assay). No antigen has been assigned to these receptors. Cultured CD4+ T cell DNA underwent sequencing with the Oncomine TCR Beta short-read assay. TCRdb re-called the PCR reads through MiXCR, storing one row per CDR3 protein. This table has 25,000 or so distinct CDR3 sequences, 40% to 50% appearing once. The material was CD4+ T cells from blood, cultured in vitro, obtained before SARS-CoV-2 vaccination. These receptors were collected from a human donor who received a COVID-19 vaccine.

The chain links TRBV6-1 to TRBJ2-1; D is ambiguous. V was pared by 3 bases and J by 0 bases, with 12 bases between. CDR3 length: 16 residues. Germline CDR1 and CDR2: MNHNS and SASEGT. The DNA of the CDR3 is TGTGCCAGCAGTGACAGGTCTTCCAGCTCCTACAATGAGCAGTTCTTC. It translates to CASSDRSSSSYNEQFF.

This clonotype turned up a few times. This chain uses TRBV19 with TRBJ2-7; TRBD1 agrees at 7 bases. Trimming cost V 4 bases and J 1 base; bases outside gene matches: 4. The germline gives CDR1 LNHDA, CDR2 SQIVND (reference sequence). This CDR3 has 14 residues. In DNA form, the CDR3 reads TGTGCCAGTAGTAGACAGGGTAGATCCTACGAGCAGTACTTC. Protein sequence: CASSRQGRSYEQYF.

The J gene is TRBJ2-5, the V gene TRBV5-1; unclear D gene. The CDR3 totals 13 residues. The germline V and J ends were trimmed by 2 bases and 2 bases, with 7 bases remaining between them. Germline CDR1 SGHRS, CDR2 YFSETQ. CDR3 amino acids: CASSFSGQETQYF. CDR3 DNA: TGCGCCAGCAGCTTCTCCGGTCAAGAGACCCAGTACTTC.

The chain is built from TRBV7-3 and TRBJ1-5; D is undetermined. The CDR3 has 13 residues. Trimming took 2 bases from V and 7 from J, leaving 9 bases between them. Germline-derived CDR1 and CDR2 are SGHTA and FQGTGA. In nucleotides, the CDR3 is TGTGCCAGCAGCTTATTTGAGCGGCAGCCCCAGCATTTT. Its translation: CASSLFERQPQHF. The full variable domain, with the rest looked up from reference TRBV7-3 and TRBJ1-5, is GAGVSQTPSNKVTEKGKYVELRCDPISGHTALYWYRQSLGQGPEFLIYFQGTGAADDSGLPNDRFFAVRPEGSVSTLKIQRTERGDSAVYLCASSLFERQPQHFGDGTRLSIL.

The table lists this clonotype with a few counts. The chain combines TRBV24-1 with TRBJ2-3; maybe TRBD1 (8 bases). Trimming left V 4 bases short and J 2 bases short, with 18 bases between. Germline assignment: CDR1 KGHDR and CDR2 SFDVKD. The CDR3 sequence is 17 residues long. CDR3 nucleotide sequence: TGTGCCACCAGTGAGGGGGGGGGACAGGCATTCACAGATACGCAGTATTTT. Translated, it gives CATSEGGGQAFTDTQYF.

This clonotype was picked up a small number of times. The chain links TRBV30 to TRBJ1-4; 7 positions agree with TRBD1. Germline V CDR1 and CDR2: GTSNPN, SVGIG (reference sequence). V trimming: 3 bases; J trimming: 8 bases; junction bases outside the gene matches: 6. The CDR3 loop spans 13 amino acids. CDR3 DNA: TGTGCCTGGAGGGGAAGGGGGCTGGAAAAACTGTTTTTT. Its protein is CAWRGRGLEKLFF.

The genes are TRBV7-3 and TRBJ2-1; no firm D call. The V gene's germline CDR1 is SGHTA and CDR2 FQGTGA. V was clipped by 2 bases and J by 1 base, with 6 bases between them. The length of the CDR3 is 14 residues. CDR3 protein: CASSLEGSYNEQFF. The CDR3 coding sequence is TGTGCCAGCAGCTTAGAAGGGTCCTACAATGAGCAGTTCTTC.

V is TRBV5-1 and J is TRBJ1-2, with 7 bases fitting TRBD1. The V segment lost 5 bases and the J segment 7 bases; nucleotides outside the gene matches: 8. Looked up from germline, CDR1 is SGHRS and CDR2 is YFSETQ. The length of the CDR3 is 13 residues. The CDR3 DNA is TGCGCCAGCAGACCCAGGGGGTCGGGTGGCTACACCTTC. It codes for CASRPRGSGGYTF.

This CDR3 is CASSEPGTGEYGYTF. The DNA for the CDR3 is TGTGCCAGCAGCGAACCCGGGACAGGGGAATATGGCTACACCTTC. The rearrangement links TRBV25-1 to TRBJ1-2, with 10 bases fitting TRBD1. The CDR3 is 15 residues long. With 6 bases clipped from V and 5 bases from J, the junction kept 9 bases outside the gene matches. Germline V CDR1 and CDR2: MGHDK, SYGVNS.

This chain links TRBV7-8 with TRBJ2-7, with a weak D call TRBD1 (5 bases). Germline V CDR1 and CDR2: SGHVS, FQNEAQ. Trimming removed 5 bases at V and 0 bases at J, with 11 bases between. This CDR3 spans 14 amino acids. CDR3 region: CASSPGLNSYEQYF. The DNA of the CDR3 is TGTGCCAGCAGCCCAGGGTTAAACTCCTACGAGCAGTACTTC.

In this sample, this clonotype turned up a few times. J is TRBJ1-2 and V is TRBV30; possible D gene TRBD1, 6 bases. Germline V gene data show CDR1 as GTSNPN and CDR2 as SVGIG (reference sequence). Deletions cut 1 base from V and 1 base from J, with 13 bases between. This CDR3 is built from 15 residues. The CDR3 is CAWSGFQGNNYGYTF. Here the CDR3 DNA reads TGTGCCTGGAGTGGGTTCCAGGGGAATAACTATGGCTACACCTTC.

The rearrangement links TRBV6-1 to TRBJ2-5; TRBD2 aligns across 11 bases. Germline V gene sequence: CDR1 MNHNS, CDR2 SASEGT. V lost 6 bases to trimming and J lost 4 bases; unmatched junction nucleotides: 13. This CDR3 has 17 amino acids. The CDR3 sequence is CASSQPKTSGVAETQYF. DNA for the CDR3: TGTGCCAGCAGCCAACCCAAGACTAGCGGGGTAGCAGAGACCCAGTACTTC.

This chain connects TRBV4-1 to TRBJ1-2, with D maybe TRBD1 (5 bases). Germline V gives CDR1 MGHRA, CDR2 YSYEKL. The V and J ends lost 3 bases and 4 bases respectively, with 15 bases between them. CDR3 size: 15 residues. CDR3 protein: CASSHPRGQGYGYTF. For the CDR3, the DNA is TGCGCCAGCAGCCACCCGCGCGGGCAGGGCTATGGCTACACCTTC.

The genes are TRBV5-1 and TRBJ2-5; D is unclear. The germline V gene encodes CDR1 SGHRS and CDR2 YFSETQ. The CDR3 is 14 residues long. V lost 0 bases and J lost 2, with 8 bases in between. Here the CDR3 reads CASSLGLGQETQYF. In DNA form, the CDR3 reads TGCGCCAGCAGCTTGGGGCTTGGTCAAGAGACCCAGTACTTC.

In this sample, this clonotype turned up a few times. The chain employs TRBV7-8 and TRBJ1-6; D unresolved. Trimming shortened V by 1 base and J by 8 bases, and 12 bases separated the two germline ends. CDR1 is SGHVS, CDR2 FQNEAQ, per germline. CDR3 size: 15 residues. CDR3 region: CASSLERFSYSPLHF. DNA for the CDR3: TGTGCCAGCAGCTTAGAACGGTTCTCTTATTCACCCCTCCACTTT.

The J gene is TRBJ2-1, the V gene TRBV25-1, with 11 bases aligning to TRBD2. The junction had 5 bases not matched to a gene; V was cut back by 5 bases and J by 2 bases. From germline, CDR1 is MGHDK and CDR2 SYGVNS. CDR3 length equals 16 residues. The CDR3 nucleotides read TGTGCCAGCAGTTTACTAGCGGGGGCCACCTACAATGAGCAGTTCTTC. Protein: CASSLLAGATYNEQFF.

The chain joins TRBV6-5 to TRBJ2-5, with 7 bases fitting TRBD1. CDR3 length equals 15 residues. The germline gives CDR1 MNHEY, CDR2 SVGAGI. V shed 2 bases, J shed 2 bases, and the junction held 5 bases outside the gene matches. This CDR3 reads CASSYPGQNQETQYF. CDR3 nucleotides: TGTGCCAGCAGTTACCCGGGACAGAATCAAGAGACCCAGTACTTC.